This T cell receptor (beta chain) was recovered during a study of cytomegalovirus exposure and HLA in healthy donors. As for the study in general: A previous analysis identified 90 million to 140 million unique TCR beta sequences derived from 180 million or so T cells. Researchers found that less than 90% of around 400 genotyped donors fell within the Caucasian-associated ancestry cluster.

13 Jbeta primers and 60 Vbeta primers were used for the PCR. Authors' processing steps: The count from a later analysis was tens of millions of unique TCR beta chains, some 10 million of them shared. The assay was immunoSEQ multiplex PCR, and TCRdb's table has in-frame clones only and misses some. That table gives V, J and clone size, and the DNA gave D and trimming. The data hold about 120,000 clones, with about three quarters observed a single time. Study-wide points: The authors listed 150 or so TCR beta chains as cytomegalovirus-associated.

Turning to this clone: Its antigen is currently unknown.

The V end lost 0 bases, the J end lost 4 bases, and 13 bases lay between the germline ends. Germline values: CDR1 MNHEY, CDR2 SVGAGI. CDR3 length equals 15 residues. The sequenced material came from PBMCs. This clonotype originated in a woman in her twenties or thirties in good health and CMV-seronegative. The chain recombines TRBV6-5 with TRBJ2-7; weak D call: TRBD2 (6 bases). CDR3 sequence reads: CASSYSGGHTYEQYF. CDR3 nucleotide sequence: TGTGCCAGCAGTTACTCGGGGGGTCATACTTACGAGCAGTACTTC.